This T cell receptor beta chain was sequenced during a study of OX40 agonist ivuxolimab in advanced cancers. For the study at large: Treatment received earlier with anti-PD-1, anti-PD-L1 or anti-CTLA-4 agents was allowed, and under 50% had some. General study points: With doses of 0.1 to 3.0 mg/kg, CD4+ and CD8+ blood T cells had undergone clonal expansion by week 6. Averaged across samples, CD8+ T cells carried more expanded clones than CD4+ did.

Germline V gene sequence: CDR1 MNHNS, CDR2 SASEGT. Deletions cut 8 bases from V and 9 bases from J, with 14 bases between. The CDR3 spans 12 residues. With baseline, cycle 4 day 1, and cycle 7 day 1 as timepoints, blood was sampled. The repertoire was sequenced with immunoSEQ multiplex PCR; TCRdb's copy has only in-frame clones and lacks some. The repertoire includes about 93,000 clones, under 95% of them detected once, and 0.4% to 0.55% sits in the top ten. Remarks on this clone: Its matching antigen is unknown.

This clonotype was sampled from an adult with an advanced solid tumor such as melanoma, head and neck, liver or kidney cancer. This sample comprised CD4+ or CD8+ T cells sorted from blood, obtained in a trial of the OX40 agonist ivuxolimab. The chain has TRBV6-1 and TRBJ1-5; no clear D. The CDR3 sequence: CASRDAAGPQHF. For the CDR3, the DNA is TGTGCCAGCCGAGACGCCGCCGGGCCCCAGCATTTT.